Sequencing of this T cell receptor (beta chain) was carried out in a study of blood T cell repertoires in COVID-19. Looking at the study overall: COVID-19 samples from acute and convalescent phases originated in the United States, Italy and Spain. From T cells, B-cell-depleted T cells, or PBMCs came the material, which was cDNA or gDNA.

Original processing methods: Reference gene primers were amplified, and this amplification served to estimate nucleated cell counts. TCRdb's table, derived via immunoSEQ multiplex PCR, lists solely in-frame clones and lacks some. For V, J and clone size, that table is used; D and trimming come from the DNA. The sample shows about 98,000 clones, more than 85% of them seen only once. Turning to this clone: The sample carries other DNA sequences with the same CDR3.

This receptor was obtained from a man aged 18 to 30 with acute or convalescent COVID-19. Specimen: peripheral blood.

The CDR3 DNA sequence: TGCGCCAGCAGCTTTTCAGGGTCATCCTACAATGAGCAGTTCTTC. Translating it yields CASSFSGSSYNEQFF. This chain uses TRBV5-1 with TRBJ2-1, with a tentative D call TRBD1 (5 bases). The ends were cut back, 2 bases at V and 1 base at J, with 10 bases in the middle. The CDR3 has 15 residues. Germline CDR1 SGHRS, CDR2 YFSETQ.